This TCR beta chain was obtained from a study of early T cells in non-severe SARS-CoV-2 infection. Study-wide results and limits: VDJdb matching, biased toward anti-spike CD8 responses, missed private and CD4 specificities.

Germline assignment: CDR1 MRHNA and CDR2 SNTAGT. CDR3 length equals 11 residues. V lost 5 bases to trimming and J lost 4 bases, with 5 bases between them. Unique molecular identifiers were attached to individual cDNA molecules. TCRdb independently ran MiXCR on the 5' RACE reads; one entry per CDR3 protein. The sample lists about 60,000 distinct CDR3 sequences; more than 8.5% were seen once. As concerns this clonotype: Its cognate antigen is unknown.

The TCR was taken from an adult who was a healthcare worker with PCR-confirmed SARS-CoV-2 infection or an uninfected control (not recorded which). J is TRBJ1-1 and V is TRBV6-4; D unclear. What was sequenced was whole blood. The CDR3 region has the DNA TGTGCCAGCAGTACAGCCACTGAAGCTTTCTTT. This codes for CASSTATEAFF.